Listed below are T cell receptor beta chains from one sample, sequenced in a study of cytomegalovirus exposure and HLA in healthy donors. The assay was immunoSEQ multiplex PCR, and TCRdb's table has in-frame clones only and misses some. The sample lists 95,000 to 100,000 clones, about 70% occurring once. Material for sequencing was PBMCs. Receptors originate from a human donor in good health. Each CDR3 is given with its conserved first and last residue. The D gene is left open where the match is weak. Size is omitted from some rows. Given values are once, few, many or a class for expanded clones.

>TRBD1|NA|TRBV18|TRBJ2-1
TGTGCCAGCTCCCCCGGGACAGGGGGATACAATGAGCAGTTCTTC
CASSPGTGGYNEQFF
>NA|NA|TRBV5-5|TRBJ1-1
TGTGCCAGCAGCTCCACAGGAATGAACACTGAAGCTTTCTTT
CASSSTGMNTEAFF
>NA|NA|TRBV7-8|TRBJ2-7
TGTGCCAGCAGCTTAGGTGGGGGGTCCCACGAGCAGTACTTC
CASSLGGGSHEQYF
>NA|NA|TRBV5-1|TRBJ2-3
TGCGCCAGCAGTCCTGGACAGCTCACAGATACGCAGTATTTT
CASSPGQLTDTQYF
>NA|NA|TRBV5-4|TRBJ2-7
TGTGCCAGCAGCTCGAGTAGTGGCGAGCAGTACTTC
CASSSSSGEQYF
>TRBD1|NA|TRBV14|TRBJ1-4
TGTGCCAGCAGCCAAGTGACAGGGCGGACTAATGAAAAACTGTTTTTT
CASSQVTGRTNEKLFF
>TRBD2|NA|TRBV5-1|TRBJ2-1
TGCGCCAGCAGCCAGACTAGCGGGACACCGAGCTCCTACAATGAGCAGTTCTTC
CASSQTSGTPSSYNEQFF
>NA|few|TRBV7-9|TRBJ2-2
TGTGCCAGCAACCCCCGAGGGTTCCGAAACACCGGGGAGCTGTTTTTT
CASNPRGFRNTGELFF
>NA|NA|TRBV7-2|TRBJ2-5
TGTGCCAGCAGTCCAGACCAAATAGGGGCCCAAGAGACCCAGTACTTC
CASSPDQIGAQETQYF
>TRBD1|NA|TRBV7-2|TRBJ2-5
TGTGCCAGCAGCTTAGTTGGACAGGGTACGGAGACCCAGTACTTC
CASSLVGQGTETQYF
>TRBD1|NA|TRBV5-5|TRBJ1-2
TGTGCCAGCAGCTCGCATACAGGGGCCAGCGGTGGCTACACCTTC
CASSSHTGASGGYTF
>NA|many|TRBV7-2|TRBJ2-7
TGTGCCATTGATTTAGGGGTCCCCCACGAGCAGTACTTC
CAIDLGVPHEQYF
>TRBD2|NA|TRBV15|TRBJ2-7
TGTGCCACCAGCAGAGTCGTTGGAGCGGGGGTGAACGAGCAGTACTTC
CATSRVVGAGVNEQYF
>TRBD1|NA|TRBV28|TRBJ1-5
TGTGCCAGCAGTTTATGGGCAGGGGGGAGCAATCAGCCCCAGCATTTT
CASSLWAGGSNQPQHF
>NA|NA|TRBV4-3|TRBJ2-4
TGCGCCAGCAGCCAAGCCGCGGCGAATCACGGCATTCAGTACTTC
CASSQAAANHGIQYF
>NA|NA|TRBV19|TRBJ1-1
TGTGCCAGTAGCGCGGTGAACACTGAAGCTTTCTTT
CASSAVNTEAFF
>TRBD1|NA|TRBV19|TRBJ1-2
TGTGCCAGTAGTATTGACAGGGTTTCGGGCTACACCTTC
CASSIDRVSGYTF
>TRBD2|NA|TRBV2|TRBJ2-3
TGTGCCACCGAGCGGGGCCGAGCCACAGATACGCAGTATTTT
CATERGRATDTQYF
>TRBD1|once|TRBV19|TRBJ1-3
TGTGCCAGTAGTGAAACAGGGGGCTCTGGAAACACCATATATTTT
CASSETGGSGNTIYF
>TRBD2|NA|TRBV6-5|TRBJ2-7
TGTGCCAGCAGGTCACTAGCGGGAGAAGGCAACGAGCAGTACTTC
CASRSLAGEGNEQYF
>NA|NA|TRBV6-1|TRBJ1-4
TGTGCCAGCAGTGAGGGGACGGCGGGGGAGGATGAAAAACTGTTTTTT
CASSEGTAGEDEKLFF
>NA|NA|TRBV19|TRBJ2-2
TGTGCCAGTAGTATAGGGCAGGGGATCACCGGGGAGCTGTTTTTT
CASSIGQGITGELFF
>TRBD1|NA|TRBV10-3|TRBJ2-1
TGTGCCATCAGTGAGCCCACAGGGGTACAATCCTACAATGAGCAGTTCTTC
CAISEPTGVQSYNEQFF
>NA|NA|TRBV18|TRBJ2-5
TGTGCCAGCTCTTTAGACTGGTTGGAGACCCAGTACTTC
CASSLDWLETQYF
>TRBD2|NA|TRBV11-3|TRBJ2-1
TGTGCCAGCAGCTTAGGCGGGGGGGCCCGGAATGAGCAGTTCTTC
CASSLGGGARNEQFF
>NA|few|TRBV25-1|TRBJ1-4
TGTGCCAGCAGTGAATCACGGGTGGTAAGGGAAAAACTGTTTTTT
CASSESRVVREKLFF
>NA|NA|TRBV6-1|TRBJ2-5
TGTGCCAGCAGTTTCTCTAGGGAGACCCAGTACTTC
CASSFSRETQYF
>NA|NA|TRBV5-6|TRBJ2-3
TGTGCCAGCAGCTTGGGAGCCTATTCAGATACGCAGTATTTT
CASSLGAYSDTQYF
>TRBD1|NA|TRBV10-1|TRBJ1-1
TGCGCCAGCAGTGAGACAGGGGTTGACACTGAAGCTTTCTTT
CASSETGVDTEAFF
>NA|NA|TRBV27|TRBJ1-3
TGTGCCAGCAGTTTGATGCCCCCAGGGCTGGGAAACACCATATATTTT
CASSLMPPGLGNTIYF
>NA|NA|TRBV25-1|TRBJ1-2
TGTGCCAGCAGTGAATACGGGAACTATGGCTACACCTTC
CASSEYGNYGYTF
>NA|NA|TRBV6-6|TRBJ1-5
TGTGCCAGCGGACCATCAGGGGCTGATCAGCCCCAGCATTTT
CASGPSGADQPQHF
>TRBD1|NA|TRBV10-3|TRBJ1-1
TGTGCCATGAGTACAGGGGGCGCGGGGTTATACACTGAAGCTTTCTTT
CAMSTGGAGLYTEAFF
>TRBD1|NA|TRBV7-2|TRBJ2-7
TGTGCCAGCACCGCAGTCCTGGGCAGGGGGAGCAACGAGCAGTACTTC
CASTAVLGRGSNEQYF
>NA|NA|TRBV30|TRBJ1-3
TGTGCCTGGAGCGGGGGGGGGTGCACCATATATTTT
CAWSGGGCTIYF
>NA|NA|TRBV18|TRBJ1-5
TGTGCCAGCTCAAACCGGGACAATAGCAATCAGCCCCAGCATTTT
CASSNRDNSNQPQHF
>NA|few|TRBV19|TRBJ1-1
TGTGCCAGTACCGTCGGGAACACTGAAGCTTTCTTT
CASTVGNTEAFF
>NA|NA|TRBV6-1|TRBJ1-6
TGTGCCAGCAGTGAAGCTCAATCACCCCTCCACTTT
CASSEAQSPLHF
>NA|NA|TRBV7-2|TRBJ1-4
TGTGCCAGCAGTTTAGACAGATATAATGAAAAACTGTTTTTT
CASSLDRYNEKLFF
>NA|NA|TRBV9|TRBJ2-1
TGTGCCAGCTCCTTTGATAGTGAGCAGTTCTTC
CASSFDSEQFF
>NA|NA|TRBV5-4|TRBJ2-3
TGTGCCAGCAGATCCGGGGTTAGCACAGATACGCAGTATTTT
CASRSGVSTDTQYF
>NA|NA|TRBV10-2|TRBJ2-5
TGCGCCAGCTCCTCGGGTGGGACCCAGTACTTC
CASSSGGTQYF
>TRBD1|once|TRBV6-7|TRBJ2-1
TGTGCCAGCAGTTCCGACGGACAGGAAATAATGTGTGAGCAGTTCTTC
CASSSDGQEIMCEQFF
>TRBD2|NA|TRBV5-4|TRBJ2-1
TGTGCCAGCAGCTTGGTTGGGGGGGGTTACAATGAGCAGTTCTTC
CASSLVGGGYNEQFF
>TRBD2|NA|TRBV2|TRBJ2-5
TGTGCCAGCAGACGATCGACTAGCGCCCAAGAGACCCAGTACTTC
CASRRSTSAQETQYF
>TRBD2|NA|TRBV6-6|TRBJ2-1
TGTGCCAGCATGGGTAGCGGGGCGTCCTACAATGAGCAGTTCTTC
CASMGSGASYNEQFF
>TRBD2|NA|TRBV5-6|TRBJ2-3
TGTGCCAGCAGCTTGGGGATCGGCACTTCGGGAGGGGCAGATACGCAGTATTTT
CASSLGIGTSGGADTQYF
>TRBD1|NA|TRBV18|TRBJ1-2
TGTGCCAGCTCACCTTCCGGGACAGGGGGCCAAATCTATGGCTACACCTTC
CASSPSGTGGQIYGYTF
>NA|NA|TRBV6-8|TRBJ2-1
TGTGCCAGCAGTTACTCGAACACAGGGAGGGGTGGTGAGCAGTTCTTC
CASSYSNTGRGGEQFF
>TRBD1|NA|TRBV30|TRBJ1-1
TGTGCCTGGAGTGTATGGAGCTGGCAGGGGGCGGCCGGAGGTGAAGCTTTCTTT
CAWSVWSWQGAAGGEAFF
>TRBD1|NA|TRBV27|TRBJ1-2
TGTGCCAGCAGTTCCCTGGGACAGGCGGACTATGGCCACACCTTC
CASSSLGQADYGHTF
>NA|NA|TRBV19|TRBJ1-2
TGTGCCAGTAGTCCGGCGGGCGTCGGATATGGCTACACCTTC
CASSPAGVGYGYTF
>TRBD2|NA|TRBV6-5|TRBJ2-3
TGTGCCAGCAGCGTACTAGCGGCTGGGAATACGCAGTATTTT
CASSVLAAGNTQYF
>NA|NA|TRBV5-1|TRBJ2-7
TGCGCCAGCAGCTCCGGACATTCTAACTCCTACGAGCAGTACTTC
CASSSGHSNSYEQYF
>NA|few|TRBV6-1|TRBJ1-1
TGTGCCAGCAGGATTCACGGAGGGACTGAAGCTTTCTTT
CASRIHGGTEAFF
>NA|NA|TRBV27|TRBJ1-1
TGTGCCAGCAGTTTACGTATGAACACTGAAGCTTTCTTT
CASSLRMNTEAFF
>NA|NA|TRBV7-6|TRBJ2-1
TGTGCCAGCAGCCCACCGCCCAGGGCCGGGAGTGGGGAAAAGTACAATGAGCAGTTCTTC
CASSPPPRAGSGEKYNEQFF
>TRBD1|NA|TRBV7-6|TRBJ2-6
TGTGCCAGCAGCTTACGCACAGGGGCTGGGGCCAACGTCCTGACTTTC
CASSLRTGAGANVLTF
>TRBD1|NA|TRBV5-1|TRBJ1-2
TGCGCCAGCAGCTTGGAGGGACAGGGAGTCTATGGCTACACCTTC
CASSLEGQGVYGYTF